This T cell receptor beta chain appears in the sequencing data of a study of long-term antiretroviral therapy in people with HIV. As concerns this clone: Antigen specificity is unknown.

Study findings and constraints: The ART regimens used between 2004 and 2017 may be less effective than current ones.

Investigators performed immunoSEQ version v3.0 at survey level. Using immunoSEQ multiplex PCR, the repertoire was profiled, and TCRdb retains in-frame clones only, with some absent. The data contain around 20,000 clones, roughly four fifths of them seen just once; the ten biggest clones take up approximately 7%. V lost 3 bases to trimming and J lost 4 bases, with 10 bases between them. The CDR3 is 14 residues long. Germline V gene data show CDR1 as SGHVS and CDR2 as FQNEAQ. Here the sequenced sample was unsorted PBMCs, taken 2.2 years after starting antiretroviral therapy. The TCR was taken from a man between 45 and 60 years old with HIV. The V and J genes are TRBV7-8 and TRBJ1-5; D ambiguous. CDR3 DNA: TGTGCCAGCAGCTTCTCACCCGGGAATCAGCCCCAGCATTTT. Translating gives CASSFSPGNQPQHF.